The clone carrying this TCR beta chain was recorded at least ten times. Its antigen is not identified. These data belong to a study of naive and memory T cell subsets. Whole-study results and caveats: This RNA-based method may be sensitive to activation-related transcript changes.

Whole-blood samples were roughly 2.7 ml of peripheral blood from healthy adult volunteers. A UMI-containing oligonucleotide was joined by 3' ligation to the TCR cDNA template. Input was about 1 to 1,100 ng of DNase-treated total RNA without cell sorting. Reverse transcription of blood and skin TCR RNA was primed at alpha and beta constant regions. Four PCR rounds used nested alpha and beta constant region primers plus the SP2 primer. A single record per CDR3 protein comes from TCRdb applying MiXCR to the 5' RACE reads. The sample consists of tens of thousands of distinct CDR3 sequences, around 21% of them appearing once. Germline assignment: CDR1 SGHTA and CDR2 FQGTGA. V shed 5 bases and J shed 5 bases, with 10 bases lying between them. This CDR3 comprises 13 residues.

The V gene is TRBV7-3, the J gene TRBJ1-5; the D is unclear. The sequence was obtained from a female donor in good health. CDR3 loop: CASSLNFDQPQHF. CDR3 DNA sequence: TGTGCCAGCAGCCTAAACTTTGATCAGCCCCAGCATTTT.